A selection of T cell receptor beta chains follows, all from one sample in a study of spatial heterogeneity in lung cancer. TCRdb re-derived calls from the 5' RACE reads in MiXCR, one entry per CDR3 protein. The sample lists 51,000 or so distinct CDR3 sequences; more than 6.5% were seen once. The starting material was PBMCs, obtained at follow-up. The source of these receptors is a female donor with early-stage non-small cell lung cancer. CDR3s include the opening cysteine and the closing phenylalanine or tryptophan. D genes are given only for firm matches. Not all rows give a size; the values are once, few, many and, for expanded clones, a class.

abundance: -; j_gene: TRBJ2-4; v_gene: TRBV7-9; d_gene: TRBD1; CDR3aa: CASSLLGTGKIQYF; CDR3nt: TGTGCCAGCAGCTTATTGGGGACAGGCAAAATTCAGTACTTC
abundance: many; j_gene: TRBJ2-1; v_gene: TRBV28; d_gene: TRBD1; CDR3aa: CASSAPGTAVVEQFF; CDR3nt: TGTGCCAGCAGTGCTCCCGGGACAGCGGTGGTCGAGCAGTTCTTC
abundance: many; j_gene: TRBJ2-2; v_gene: TRBV5-4; d_gene: -; CDR3aa: CASSPGLDGTGELFF; CDR3nt: TGTGCCAGCAGCCCGGGGCTAGACGGCACCGGGGAGCTGTTTTTT
abundance: few; j_gene: TRBJ2-2; v_gene: TRBV6-5; d_gene: -; CDR3aa: CASRRPTGLNTGELFF; CDR3nt: TGTGCCAGCAGACGCCCGACAGGCCTGAACACCGGGGAGCTGTTTTTT
abundance: few; j_gene: TRBJ1-5; v_gene: TRBV6-1; d_gene: -; CDR3aa: CASSGEGLSNQPQHF; CDR3nt: TGTGCCAGCAGTGGAGAGGGGCTTAGCAATCAGCCCCAGCATTTT
abundance: many; j_gene: TRBJ2-1; v_gene: TRBV15; d_gene: -; CDR3aa: CATSQGPQQRSEQFF; CDR3nt: TGTGCCACCAGCCAAGGCCCGCAACAAAGAAGTGAGCAGTTCTTC
abundance: -; j_gene: TRBJ2-1; v_gene: TRBV5-1; d_gene: TRBD2; CDR3aa: CASTGTSGGNEQFF; CDR3nt: TGCGCCAGCACCGGGACTAGCGGGGGCAATGAGCAGTTCTTC
abundance: -; j_gene: TRBJ2-7; v_gene: TRBV2; d_gene: TRBD1; CDR3aa: CASSEWDRPYEQYF; CDR3nt: TGTGCCAGCAGTGAATGGGACAGGCCCTACGAGCAGTACTTC
abundance: -; j_gene: TRBJ2-7; v_gene: TRBV20-1; d_gene: TRBD1; CDR3aa: CSARDFKTGSHEQYF; CDR3nt: TGCAGTGCTAGAGACTTCAAGACAGGGTCCCACGAGCAGTACTTC
abundance: many; j_gene: TRBJ2-3; v_gene: TRBV7-2; d_gene: -; CDR3aa: CASRQAGNTDTQYF; CDR3nt: TGTGCCAGCCGCCAGGCTGGAAACACAGATACGCAGTATTTT
abundance: many; j_gene: TRBJ2-2; v_gene: TRBV7-9; d_gene: TRBD2; CDR3aa: CASGSAGAGELFF; CDR3nt: TGTGCCAGTGGGTCTGCGGGGGCCGGGGAGCTGTTTTTT
abundance: many; j_gene: TRBJ1-5; v_gene: TRBV28; d_gene: -; CDR3aa: CASSPSSLSNQPQHF; CDR3nt: TGTGCCAGCAGTCCCTCCTCGCTATCCAATCAGCCCCAGCATTTT
abundance: few; j_gene: TRBJ2-1; v_gene: TRBV20-1; d_gene: -; CDR3aa: CSASYTGLEVPEQFF; CDR3nt: TGCAGTGCTAGTTATACGGGACTTGAGGTCCCTGAGCAGTTCTTC
abundance: medium-sized; j_gene: TRBJ2-7; v_gene: TRBV2; d_gene: TRBD1; CDR3aa: CASILGTGFNYEQYF; CDR3nt: TGTGCCAGCATTCTGGGGACAGGGTTTAACTACGAGCAGTACTTC
abundance: -; j_gene: TRBJ1-5; v_gene: TRBV3-1; d_gene: -; CDR3aa: CASSQHTGTFNQPQHF; CDR3nt: TGTGCCAGCAGCCAACATACCGGGACGTTCAATCAGCCCCAGCATTTT
abundance: few; j_gene: TRBJ2-3; v_gene: TRBV20-1; d_gene: TRBD2; CDR3aa: CSAGNSGGARDTQYF; CDR3nt: TGCAGTGCTGGGAACAGCGGGGGGGCCAGAGATACGCAGTATTTT
abundance: -; j_gene: TRBJ1-1; v_gene: TRBV18; d_gene: -; CDR3aa: CASSTLGVRDTEAFF; CDR3nt: TGTGCCAGCTCCACCCTCGGGGTTCGGGACACTGAAGCTTTCTTT
abundance: -; j_gene: TRBJ2-7; v_gene: TRBV12-3/TRBV12-4; d_gene: TRBD2; CDR3aa: CASSPGLAGTYEQYF; CDR3nt: TGTGCCAGCAGTCCAGGACTAGCGGGGACCTACGAGCAGTACTTC
abundance: -; j_gene: TRBJ2-5; v_gene: TRBV20-1; d_gene: -; CDR3aa: CSARGGGQETQYF; CDR3nt: TGCAGTGCTAGAGGAGGGGGGCAAGAGACCCAGTACTTC
abundance: many; j_gene: TRBJ1-5; v_gene: TRBV20-1; d_gene: -; CDR3aa: CSASQGRGNQPQHF; CDR3nt: TGCAGTGCTTCGCAGGGCCGCGGCAATCAGCCCCAGCATTTT
abundance: many; j_gene: TRBJ1-3; v_gene: TRBV14; d_gene: -; CDR3aa: CASSQAPDTIYF; CDR3nt: TGTGCCAGCAGCCAAGCCCCGGACACCATATATTTT
abundance: many; j_gene: TRBJ2-6; v_gene: TRBV2; d_gene: -; CDR3aa: CATSLEGANVLTF; CDR3nt: TGTGCCACCTCTTTGGAGGGGGCCAACGTCCTGACTTTC
abundance: -; j_gene: TRBJ2-7; v_gene: TRBV5-1; d_gene: TRBD1; CDR3aa: CASSPGQGSYEQYF; CDR3nt: TGCGCCAGCAGCCCGGGACAGGGGTCCTACGAGCAGTACTTC
abundance: -; j_gene: TRBJ1-5; v_gene: TRBV6-1; d_gene: TRBD1; CDR3aa: CASSEWIQGQYSNQPQHF; CDR3nt: TGTGCCAGCAGTGAATGGATTCAGGGACAGTATAGCAATCAGCCCCAGCATTTT
abundance: many; j_gene: TRBJ2-5; v_gene: TRBV5-1; d_gene: -; CDR3aa: CASSRQSGETQYF; CDR3nt: TGCGCCAGCAGCCGACAGTCTGGCGAGACCCAGTACTTC
abundance: few; j_gene: TRBJ2-7; v_gene: TRBV29-1; d_gene: -; CDR3aa: CSVQVAVYEQYF; CDR3nt: TGCAGCGTTCAGGTAGCGGTCTACGAGCAGTACTTC
abundance: -; j_gene: TRBJ1-1; v_gene: TRBV20-1; d_gene: -; CDR3aa: CSASVAAISNTEAFF; CDR3nt: TGCAGTGCTAGTGTGGCAGCCATTTCGAACACTGAAGCTTTCTTT
abundance: many; j_gene: TRBJ2-1; v_gene: TRBV12-3/TRBV12-4; d_gene: TRBD2; CDR3aa: CASTLTSGGASGEQFF; CDR3nt: TGTGCCAGCACCCTTACTAGCGGGGGGGCGAGTGGTGAGCAGTTCTTC
abundance: many; j_gene: TRBJ1-6; v_gene: TRBV7-9; d_gene: -; CDR3aa: CATAIGSSNSPLHF; CDR3nt: TGTGCCACCGCAATCGGCAGCTCTAATTCACCCCTCCACTTT
abundance: many; j_gene: TRBJ2-5; v_gene: TRBV19; d_gene: -; CDR3aa: CASSTRETQYF; CDR3nt: TGTGCCAGTAGTACTCGAGAGACCCAGTACTTC
abundance: few; j_gene: TRBJ2-5; v_gene: TRBV5-4; d_gene: TRBD2; CDR3aa: CASSSTSGNQETQYF; CDR3nt: TGTGCCAGCAGCTCGACTAGCGGAAACCAAGAGACCCAGTACTTC
abundance: -; j_gene: TRBJ1-2; v_gene: TRBV5-5; d_gene: -; CDR3aa: CASSLSPGLNYGYTF; CDR3nt: TGTGCCAGCAGCTTGTCTCCGGGGCTAAACTATGGCTACACCTTC
abundance: few; j_gene: TRBJ1-6; v_gene: TRBV7-2; d_gene: TRBD1; CDR3aa: CASSLTPRGKVNSPLHF; CDR3nt: TGTGCCAGCAGCTTGACGCCCAGGGGGAAGGTAAATTCACCCCTCCACTTT
abundance: many; j_gene: TRBJ1-6; v_gene: TRBV10-3; d_gene: TRBD1; CDR3aa: CAIRQQGASPLHF; CDR3nt: TGTGCCATACGACAACAGGGGGCCTCACCCCTCCACTTT
abundance: many; j_gene: TRBJ1-1; v_gene: TRBV5-5; d_gene: TRBD1; CDR3aa: CASSRDRGYTEAFF; CDR3nt: TGTGCCAGCAGCCGAGACAGGGGATACACTGAAGCTTTCTTT
abundance: few; j_gene: TRBJ2-2; v_gene: TRBV27; d_gene: TRBD1; CDR3aa: CASSFWDRGVGELFF; CDR3nt: TGTGCCAGCAGTTTTTGGGACAGGGGGGTCGGGGAGCTGTTTTTT
abundance: many; j_gene: TRBJ1-4; v_gene: TRBV28; d_gene: -; CDR3aa: CASSSMGGSTNEKLFF; CDR3nt: TGTGCCAGCAGTTCCATGGGGGGGTCCACTAATGAAAAACTGTTTTTT
abundance: few; j_gene: TRBJ1-1; v_gene: TRBV7-9; d_gene: -; CDR3aa: CASSLVSVNTEAFF; CDR3nt: TGTGCCAGCAGCTTAGTTTCGGTGAACACTGAAGCTTTCTTT
abundance: many; j_gene: TRBJ2-1; v_gene: TRBV4-2; d_gene: -; CDR3aa: CASSHKDGHNEQFF; CDR3nt: TGTGCCAGCAGCCATAAGGACGGGCACAATGAGCAGTTCTTC
abundance: many; j_gene: TRBJ2-7; v_gene: TRBV5-1; d_gene: -; CDR3aa: CASSLGGGANYEQYF; CDR3nt: TGCGCCAGCAGCTTGGGTGGAGGGGCGAACTACGAGCAGTACTTC
abundance: many; j_gene: TRBJ1-2; v_gene: TRBV2; d_gene: -; CDR3aa: CASSEGPRYGYTF; CDR3nt: TGTGCCAGCAGTGAAGGCCCGAGGTATGGCTACACCTTC
abundance: many; j_gene: TRBJ2-7; v_gene: TRBV6-1; d_gene: TRBD2; CDR3aa: CASSPTGRGISYEQYF; CDR3nt: TGTGCCAGCAGTCCCACGGGGCGGGGGATCTCCTACGAGCAGTACTTC
abundance: -; j_gene: TRBJ2-1; v_gene: TRBV12-3/TRBV12-4; d_gene: -; CDR3aa: CASSFKASRVNEQFF; CDR3nt: TGTGCCAGCAGTTTCAAGGCTTCCCGGGTTAATGAGCAGTTCTTC
abundance: many; j_gene: TRBJ2-1; v_gene: TRBV3-1; d_gene: -; CDR3aa: CASSQEGRILEQFF; CDR3nt: TGTGCCAGCAGCCAAGAAGGGCGGATTCTAGAGCAGTTCTTC
abundance: few; j_gene: TRBJ2-7; v_gene: TRBV2; d_gene: -; CDR3aa: CASSEVGVYEQYF; CDR3nt: TGTGCCAGCAGTGAGGTAGGAGTTTACGAGCAGTACTTC
abundance: many; j_gene: TRBJ1-2; v_gene: TRBV2; d_gene: TRBD1; CDR3aa: CASTGTGSGYTF; CDR3nt: TGTGCCAGCACCGGGACAGGGAGTGGCTACACCTTC
abundance: few; j_gene: TRBJ1-1; v_gene: TRBV20-1; d_gene: -; CDR3aa: CSASGGDNTEAFF; CDR3nt: TGCAGTGCAAGTGGGGGGGATAACACTGAAGCTTTCTTT
abundance: many; j_gene: TRBJ2-1; v_gene: TRBV5-5; d_gene: -; CDR3aa: CASSWGVGATEQFF; CDR3nt: TGTGCCAGCAGCTGGGGGGTAGGGGCCACTGAGCAGTTCTTC
abundance: many; j_gene: TRBJ1-5; v_gene: TRBV28; d_gene: -; CDR3aa: CASSGPRTHNQPQHF; CDR3nt: TGTGCCAGCAGTGGGCCCAGGACCCACAATCAGCCCCAGCATTTT
abundance: many; j_gene: TRBJ2-7; v_gene: TRBV5-1; d_gene: -; CDR3aa: CASSPLGGSYEQYF; CDR3nt: TGCGCCAGCAGCCCATTAGGGGGGTCCTACGAGCAGTACTTC
abundance: -; j_gene: TRBJ1-5; v_gene: TRBV6-6; d_gene: -; CDR3aa: CASSYSQPQHF; CDR3nt: TGTGCCAGCAGTTACTCTCAGCCCCAGCATTTT
abundance: few; j_gene: TRBJ1-2; v_gene: TRBV10-3; d_gene: -; CDR3aa: CAISPLEENYGYTF; CDR3nt: TGTGCCATCAGTCCGCTCGAGGAGAACTATGGCTACACCTTC
abundance: -; j_gene: TRBJ1-1; v_gene: TRBV12-5; d_gene: -; CDR3aa: CASALGPTNTEAFF; CDR3nt: TGTGCTAGTGCCCTTGGCCCAACCAACACTGAAGCTTTCTTT
abundance: few; j_gene: TRBJ1-6; v_gene: TRBV3-1; d_gene: TRBD1; CDR3aa: CASSQETGGNSPLHF; CDR3nt: TGTGCCAGCAGCCAAGAAACAGGGGGTAATTCACCCCTCCACTTT
abundance: many; j_gene: TRBJ2-5; v_gene: TRBV28; d_gene: TRBD1; CDR3aa: CASSLRDRGAQETQYF; CDR3nt: TGTGCCAGCAGTTTACGGGACAGGGGAGCCCAAGAGACCCAGTACTTC
abundance: many; j_gene: TRBJ1-3; v_gene: TRBV7-9; d_gene: -; CDR3aa: CASSNAGGLGNTIYF; CDR3nt: TGTGCCAGCAGCAACGCGGGGGGGCTTGGAAACACCATATATTTT
abundance: few; j_gene: TRBJ2-3; v_gene: TRBV19; d_gene: -; CDR3aa: CASSMSGRSRTDTQYF; CDR3nt: TGTGCCAGTAGTATGAGTGGACGGAGCCGCACAGATACGCAGTATTTT